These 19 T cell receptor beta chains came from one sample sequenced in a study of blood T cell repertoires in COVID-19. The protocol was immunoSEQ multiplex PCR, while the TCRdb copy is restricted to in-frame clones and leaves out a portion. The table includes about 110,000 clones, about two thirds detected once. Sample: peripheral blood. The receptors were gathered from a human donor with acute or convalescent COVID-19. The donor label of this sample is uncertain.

CDR3 sequence: CASSLQGPVRETQYF. The CDR3 bases are TGTGCCAGCAGCTTACAGGGACCTGTAAGGGAGACCCAGTACTTC. This chain connects TRBV5-4 to TRBJ2-5; D is possibly TRBD1 (6 bases). Germline V gene lookup returns CDR1 SGHNT and CDR2 YYREEE (reference sequence). The V end was cut by 2 bases, the J end by 5 bases, with 16 bases between. This CDR3 spans 15 amino acids.

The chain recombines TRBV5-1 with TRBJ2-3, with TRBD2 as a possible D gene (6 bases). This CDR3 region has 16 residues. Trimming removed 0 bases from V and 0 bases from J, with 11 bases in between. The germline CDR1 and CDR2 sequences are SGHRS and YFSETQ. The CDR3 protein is CASSLVGGVSTDTQYF. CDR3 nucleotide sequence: TGCGCCAGCAGCTTGGTCGGCGGGGTCAGCACAGATACGCAGTATTTT.

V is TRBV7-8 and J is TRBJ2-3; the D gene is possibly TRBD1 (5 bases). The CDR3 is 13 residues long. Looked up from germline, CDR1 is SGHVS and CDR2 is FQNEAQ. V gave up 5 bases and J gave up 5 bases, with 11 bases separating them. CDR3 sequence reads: CASSPTQGDTQYF. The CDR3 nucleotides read TGTGCCAGCAGCCCGACCCAGGGAGATACGCAGTATTTT.

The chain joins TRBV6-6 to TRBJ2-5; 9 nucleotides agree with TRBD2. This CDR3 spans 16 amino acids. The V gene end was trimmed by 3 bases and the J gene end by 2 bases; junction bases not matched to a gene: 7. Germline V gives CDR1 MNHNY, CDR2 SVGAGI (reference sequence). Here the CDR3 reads CASSYRLAGIQETQYF. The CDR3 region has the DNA TGTGCCAGCAGTTATAGGCTAGCGGGGATTCAAGAGACCCAGTACTTC.

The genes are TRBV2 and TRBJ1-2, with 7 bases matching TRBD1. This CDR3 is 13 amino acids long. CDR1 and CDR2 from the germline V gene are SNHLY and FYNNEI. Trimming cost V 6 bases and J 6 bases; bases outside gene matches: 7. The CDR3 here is CASRKGQMNGYTF. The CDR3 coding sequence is TGTGCCAGCAGGAAGGGACAGATGAATGGCTACACCTTC.

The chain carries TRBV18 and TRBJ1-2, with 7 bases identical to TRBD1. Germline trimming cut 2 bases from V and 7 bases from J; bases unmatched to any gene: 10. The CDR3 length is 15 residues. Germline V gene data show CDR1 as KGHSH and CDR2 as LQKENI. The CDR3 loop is CASSPTDRSMGGYTF. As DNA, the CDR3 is TGTGCCAGCTCACCAACGGACAGGTCTATGGGTGGCTACACCTTC.

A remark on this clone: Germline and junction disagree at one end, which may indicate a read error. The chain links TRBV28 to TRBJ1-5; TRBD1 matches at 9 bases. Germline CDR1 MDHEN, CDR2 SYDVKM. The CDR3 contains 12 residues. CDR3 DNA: TGTGCCAGCAGTGCGAGACAGGGGGTCGGGAATTTT. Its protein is CASSARQGVGNF.

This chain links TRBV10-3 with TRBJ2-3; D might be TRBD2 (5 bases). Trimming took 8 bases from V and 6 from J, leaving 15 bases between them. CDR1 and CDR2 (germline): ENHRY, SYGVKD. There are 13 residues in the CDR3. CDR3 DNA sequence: TGTGCCATCGCCAGCACTAGTGCCGATACGCAGTATTTT. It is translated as CAIASTSADTQYF.

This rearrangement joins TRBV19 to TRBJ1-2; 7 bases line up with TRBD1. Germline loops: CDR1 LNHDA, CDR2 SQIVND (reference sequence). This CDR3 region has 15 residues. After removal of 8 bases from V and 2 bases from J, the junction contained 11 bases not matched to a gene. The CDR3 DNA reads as TGTGCCAGTTCCACAGGGGAACACTTGAACTATGGCTACACCTTC. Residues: CASSTGEHLNYGYTF.

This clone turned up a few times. The CDR3 loop is CASSQDWGTLSYNEQFF. CDR3 sequence (DNA): TGTGCCAGCAGCCAAGATTGGGGGACTTTGTCCTACAATGAGCAGTTCTTC. This chain uses TRBV14 with TRBJ2-1; D is perhaps TRBD2 (6 bases). The CDR3 sequence is 17 residues long. Trimming removed 0 bases from V and 1 base from J, with 13 bases in between. Germline assignment: CDR1 SGHDN and CDR2 FVKESK.

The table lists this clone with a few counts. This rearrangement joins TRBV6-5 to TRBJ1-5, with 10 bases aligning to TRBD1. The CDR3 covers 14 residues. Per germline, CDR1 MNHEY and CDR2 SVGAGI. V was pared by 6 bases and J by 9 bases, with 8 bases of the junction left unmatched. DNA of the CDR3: TGTGCCAGCAGCCTGGACAGGGGGTTCGGGCCCCAGCATTTT. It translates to CASSLDRGFGPQHF.

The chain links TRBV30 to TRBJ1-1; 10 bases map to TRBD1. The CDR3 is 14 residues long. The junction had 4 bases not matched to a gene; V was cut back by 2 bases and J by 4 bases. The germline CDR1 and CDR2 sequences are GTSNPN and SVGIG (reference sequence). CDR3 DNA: TGTGCCTGGAGTAGGGGACAGGGGATCACTGAAGCTTTCTTT. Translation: CAWSRGQGITEAFF.

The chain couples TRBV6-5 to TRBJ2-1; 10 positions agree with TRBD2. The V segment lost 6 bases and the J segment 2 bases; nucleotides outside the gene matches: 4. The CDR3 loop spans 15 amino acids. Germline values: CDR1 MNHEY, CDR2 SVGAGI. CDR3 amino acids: CASRAGTSAYNEQFF. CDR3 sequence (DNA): TGTGCCAGCAGGGCCGGGACTAGCGCCTACAATGAGCAGTTCTTC.

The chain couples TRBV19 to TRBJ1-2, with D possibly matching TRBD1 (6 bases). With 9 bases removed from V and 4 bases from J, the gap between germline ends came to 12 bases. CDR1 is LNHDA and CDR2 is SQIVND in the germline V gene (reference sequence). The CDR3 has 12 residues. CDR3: CASSDRSYGYTF. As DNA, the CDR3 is TGTGCCAGCTCCGACAGGAGCTATGGCTACACCTTC.

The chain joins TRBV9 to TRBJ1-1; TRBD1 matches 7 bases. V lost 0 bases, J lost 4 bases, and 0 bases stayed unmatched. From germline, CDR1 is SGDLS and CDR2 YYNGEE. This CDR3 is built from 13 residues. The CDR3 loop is CASSVEGATEAFF. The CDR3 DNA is TGTGCCAGCAGCGTAGAGGGGGCCACTGAAGCTTTCTTT.

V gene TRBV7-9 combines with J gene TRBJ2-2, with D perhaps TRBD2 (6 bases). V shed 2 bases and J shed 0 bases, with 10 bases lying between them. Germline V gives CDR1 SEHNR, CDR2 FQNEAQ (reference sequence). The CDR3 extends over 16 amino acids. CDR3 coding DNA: TGTGCCAGCAGCTTAAGTGGAGGGGCGAACACCGGGGAGCTGTTTTTT. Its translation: CASSLSGGANTGELFF.

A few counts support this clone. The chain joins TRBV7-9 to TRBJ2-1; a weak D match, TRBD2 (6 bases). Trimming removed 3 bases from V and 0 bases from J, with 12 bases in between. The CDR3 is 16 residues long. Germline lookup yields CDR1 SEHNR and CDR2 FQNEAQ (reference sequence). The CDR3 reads CASSLGGHNSYNEQFF. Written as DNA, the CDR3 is TGTGCCAGCAGCTTGGGAGGACATAACTCCTACAATGAGCAGTTCTTC.

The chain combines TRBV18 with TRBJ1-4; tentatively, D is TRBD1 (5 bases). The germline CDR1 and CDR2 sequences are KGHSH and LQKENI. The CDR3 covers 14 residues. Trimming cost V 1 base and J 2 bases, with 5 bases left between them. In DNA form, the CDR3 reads TGTGCCAGCTCACCACAGGGGACTAATGAAAAACTGTTTTTT. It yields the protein CASSPQGTNEKLFF.

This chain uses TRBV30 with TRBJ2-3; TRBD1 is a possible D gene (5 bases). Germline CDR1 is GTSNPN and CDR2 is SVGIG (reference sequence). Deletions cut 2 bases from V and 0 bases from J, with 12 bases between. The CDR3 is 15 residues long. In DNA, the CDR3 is TGTGCCTGGAGTTTAGGAAGGGGTAGCACAGATACGCAGTATTTT. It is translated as CAWSLGRGSTDTQYF.